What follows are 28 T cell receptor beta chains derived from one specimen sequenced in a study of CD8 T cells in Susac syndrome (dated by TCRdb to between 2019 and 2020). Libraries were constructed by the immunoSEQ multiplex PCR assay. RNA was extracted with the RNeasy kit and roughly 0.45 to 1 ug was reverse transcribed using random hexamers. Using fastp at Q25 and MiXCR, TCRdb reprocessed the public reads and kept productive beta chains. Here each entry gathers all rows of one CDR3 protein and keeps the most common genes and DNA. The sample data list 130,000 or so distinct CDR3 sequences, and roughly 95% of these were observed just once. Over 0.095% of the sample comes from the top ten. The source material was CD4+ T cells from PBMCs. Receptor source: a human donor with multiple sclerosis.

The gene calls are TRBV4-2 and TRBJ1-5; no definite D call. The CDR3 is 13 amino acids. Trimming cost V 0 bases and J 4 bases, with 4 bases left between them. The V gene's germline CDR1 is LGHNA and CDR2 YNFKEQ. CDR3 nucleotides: TGTGCCAGCAGCCAAGAATCTAATCAGCCCCAGCATTTT. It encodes CASSQESNQPQHF.

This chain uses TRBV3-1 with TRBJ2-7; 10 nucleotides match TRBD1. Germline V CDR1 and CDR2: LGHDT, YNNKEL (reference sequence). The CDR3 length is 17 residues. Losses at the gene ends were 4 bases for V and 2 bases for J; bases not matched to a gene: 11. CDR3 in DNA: TGTGCCAGCAGCCCGAGAGAGACCGGGACAGGGGCCTACGAGCAGTACTTC. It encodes CASSPRETGTGAYEQYF.

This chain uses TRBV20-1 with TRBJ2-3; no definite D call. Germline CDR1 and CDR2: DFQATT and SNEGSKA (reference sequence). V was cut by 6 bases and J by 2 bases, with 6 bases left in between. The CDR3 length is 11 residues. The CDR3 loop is CSARSTDTQYF. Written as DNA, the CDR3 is TGCAGTGCCAGATCCACAGATACGCAGTATTTT.

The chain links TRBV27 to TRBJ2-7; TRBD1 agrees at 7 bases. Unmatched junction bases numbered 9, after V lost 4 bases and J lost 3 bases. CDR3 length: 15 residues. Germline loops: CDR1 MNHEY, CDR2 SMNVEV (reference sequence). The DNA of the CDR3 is TGTGCCAGCAGTTCGCCCTTCAGGGGGTTCTACGAGCAGTACTTC. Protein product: CASSSPFRGFYEQYF.

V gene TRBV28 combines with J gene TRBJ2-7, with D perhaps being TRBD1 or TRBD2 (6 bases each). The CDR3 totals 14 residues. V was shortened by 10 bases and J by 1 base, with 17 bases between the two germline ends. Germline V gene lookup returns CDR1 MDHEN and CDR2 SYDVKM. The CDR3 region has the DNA TGTGCCACCGGATACGGGGGCAGTTCCTACGAGCAGTACTTC. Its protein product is CATGYGGSSYEQYF.

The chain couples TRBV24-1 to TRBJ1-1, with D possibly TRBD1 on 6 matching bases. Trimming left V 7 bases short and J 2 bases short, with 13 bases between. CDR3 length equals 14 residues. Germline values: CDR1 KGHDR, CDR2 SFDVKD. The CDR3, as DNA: TGTGCCACCAGACAGGGCGGGATAAACACTGAAGCTTTCTTT. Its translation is CATRQGGINTEAFF.

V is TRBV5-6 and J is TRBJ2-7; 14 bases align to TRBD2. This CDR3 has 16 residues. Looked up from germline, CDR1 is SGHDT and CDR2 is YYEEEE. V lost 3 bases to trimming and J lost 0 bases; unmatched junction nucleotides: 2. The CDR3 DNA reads TGTGCCAGCAGCTACGGGACTAGCGGGAGCTCCTACGAGCAGTACTTC. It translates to CASSYGTSGSSYEQYF.

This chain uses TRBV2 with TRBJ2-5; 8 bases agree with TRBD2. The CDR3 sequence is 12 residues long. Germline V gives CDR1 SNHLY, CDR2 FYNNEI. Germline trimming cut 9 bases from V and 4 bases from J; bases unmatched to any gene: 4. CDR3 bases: TGTGCCAGTAGGCTAGCGGGAGAGACCCAGTACTTC. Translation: CASRLAGETQYF.

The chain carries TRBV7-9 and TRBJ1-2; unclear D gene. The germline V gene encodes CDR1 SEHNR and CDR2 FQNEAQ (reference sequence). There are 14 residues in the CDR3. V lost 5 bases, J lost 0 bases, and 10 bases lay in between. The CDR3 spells CASSTQMANYGYTF. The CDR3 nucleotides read TGTGCCAGCAGCACCCAGATGGCTAACTATGGCTACACCTTC.

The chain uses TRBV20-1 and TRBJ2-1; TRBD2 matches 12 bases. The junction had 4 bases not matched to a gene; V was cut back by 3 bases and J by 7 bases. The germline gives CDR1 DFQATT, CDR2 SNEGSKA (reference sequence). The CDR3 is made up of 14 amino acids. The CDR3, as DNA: TGCAGTGCTAGGCGACTAGCGGGAGAAAATGAGCAGTTCTTC. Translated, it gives CSARRLAGENEQFF.

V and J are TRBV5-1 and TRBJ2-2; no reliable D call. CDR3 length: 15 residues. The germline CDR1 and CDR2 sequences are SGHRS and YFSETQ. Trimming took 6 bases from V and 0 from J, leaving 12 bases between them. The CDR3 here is CASTIDGSNTGELFF. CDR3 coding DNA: TGCGCCAGCACCATAGACGGATCGAACACCGGGGAGCTGTTTTTT.

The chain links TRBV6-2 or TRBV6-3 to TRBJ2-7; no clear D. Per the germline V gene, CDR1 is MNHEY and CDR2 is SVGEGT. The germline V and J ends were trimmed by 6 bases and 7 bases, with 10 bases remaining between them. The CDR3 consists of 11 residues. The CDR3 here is CASSRLWEQYF. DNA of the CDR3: TGTGCCAGCAGCCGACTTTGGGAGCAGTACTTC.

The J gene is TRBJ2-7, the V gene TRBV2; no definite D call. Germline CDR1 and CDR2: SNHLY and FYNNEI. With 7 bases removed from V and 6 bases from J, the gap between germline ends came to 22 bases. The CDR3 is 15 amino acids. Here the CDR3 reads CASIPRGRPHSEQYF. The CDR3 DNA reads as TGTGCCAGCATTCCGAGAGGTCGTCCACACTCCGAGCAGTACTTC.

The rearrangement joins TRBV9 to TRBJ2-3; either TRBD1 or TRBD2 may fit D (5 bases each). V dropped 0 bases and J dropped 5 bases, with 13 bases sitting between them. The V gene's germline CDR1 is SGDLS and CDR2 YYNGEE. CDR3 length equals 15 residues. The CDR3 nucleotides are TGTGCCAGCAGCGTAGGTCCCGGGGACGGAGATACGCAGTATTTT. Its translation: CASSVGPGDGDTQYF.

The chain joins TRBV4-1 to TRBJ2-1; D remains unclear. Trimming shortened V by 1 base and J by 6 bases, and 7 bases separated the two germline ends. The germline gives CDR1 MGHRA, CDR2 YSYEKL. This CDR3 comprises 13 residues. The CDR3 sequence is CASSQVLGNEQFF. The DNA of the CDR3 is TGCGCCAGCAGCCAAGTCTTGGGCAATGAGCAGTTCTTC.

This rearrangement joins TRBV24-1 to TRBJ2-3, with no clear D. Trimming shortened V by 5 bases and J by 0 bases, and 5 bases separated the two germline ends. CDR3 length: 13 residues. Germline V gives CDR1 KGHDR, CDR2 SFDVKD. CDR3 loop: CATSGLSTDTQYF. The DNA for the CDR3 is TGTGCCACCAGTGGACTTAGCACAGATACGCAGTATTTT.

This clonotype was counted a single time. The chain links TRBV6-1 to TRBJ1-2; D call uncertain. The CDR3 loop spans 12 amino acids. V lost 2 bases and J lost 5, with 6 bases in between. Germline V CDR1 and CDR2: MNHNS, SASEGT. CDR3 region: CASSEPLYGYTF. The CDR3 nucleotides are TGTGCCAGCAGTGAACCCCTATATGGCTACACCTTC.

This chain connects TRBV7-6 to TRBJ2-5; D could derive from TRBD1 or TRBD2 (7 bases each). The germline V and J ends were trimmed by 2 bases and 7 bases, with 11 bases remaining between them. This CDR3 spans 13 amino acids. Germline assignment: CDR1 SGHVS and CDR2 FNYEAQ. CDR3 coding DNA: TGTGCCAGCAGCTTAACCAGGGGGGGGACCCAGTACTTC. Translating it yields CASSLTRGGTQYF.

CDR3 DNA: TGTGCCAGCAGTGCCCTTGGGGGACGGACCTACGAGCAGTACTTC. It translates to CASSALGGRTYEQYF. The chain is built from TRBV6-5 and TRBJ2-7; the D gene could be TRBD1 or TRBD2 (5 bases each). Germline V gives CDR1 MNHEY, CDR2 SVGAGI. V lost 5 bases, J lost 2 bases, and 16 bases lay in between. The CDR3 is made up of 15 amino acids.

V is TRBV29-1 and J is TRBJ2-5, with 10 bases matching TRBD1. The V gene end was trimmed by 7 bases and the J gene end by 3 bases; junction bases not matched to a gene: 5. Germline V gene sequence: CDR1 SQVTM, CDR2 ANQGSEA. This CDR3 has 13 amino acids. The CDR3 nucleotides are TGCAGCGCGTATGGACAGGGGGAAGAGACCCAGTACTTC. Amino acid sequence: CSAYGQGEETQYF.

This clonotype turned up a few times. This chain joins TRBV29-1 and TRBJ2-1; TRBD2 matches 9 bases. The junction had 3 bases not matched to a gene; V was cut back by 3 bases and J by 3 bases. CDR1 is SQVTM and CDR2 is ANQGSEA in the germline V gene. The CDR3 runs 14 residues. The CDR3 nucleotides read TGCAGCGTTGATTCTAGCGGGATCTACAATGAGCAGTTCTTC. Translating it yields CSVDSSGIYNEQFF.

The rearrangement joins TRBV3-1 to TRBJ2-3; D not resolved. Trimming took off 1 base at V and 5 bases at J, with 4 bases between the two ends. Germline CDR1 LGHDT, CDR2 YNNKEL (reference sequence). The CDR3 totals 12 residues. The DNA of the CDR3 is TGTGCCAGCAGCCAAGCCCTAGATACGCAGTATTTT. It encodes CASSQALDTQYF.

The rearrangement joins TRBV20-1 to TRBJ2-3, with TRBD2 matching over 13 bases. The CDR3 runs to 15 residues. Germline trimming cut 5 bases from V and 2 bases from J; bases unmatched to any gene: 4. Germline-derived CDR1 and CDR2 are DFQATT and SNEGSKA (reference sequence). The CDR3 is CSAGTSGTFTDTQYF. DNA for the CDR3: TGCAGTGCTGGGACTAGCGGGACCTTCACAGATACGCAGTATTTT.

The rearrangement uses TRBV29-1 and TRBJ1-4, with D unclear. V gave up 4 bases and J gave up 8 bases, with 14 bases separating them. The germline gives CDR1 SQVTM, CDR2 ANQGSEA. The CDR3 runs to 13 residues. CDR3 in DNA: TGCAGCGTTGGGGGAGGGCCGGGCGAAAAACTGTTTTTT. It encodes CSVGGGPGEKLFF.

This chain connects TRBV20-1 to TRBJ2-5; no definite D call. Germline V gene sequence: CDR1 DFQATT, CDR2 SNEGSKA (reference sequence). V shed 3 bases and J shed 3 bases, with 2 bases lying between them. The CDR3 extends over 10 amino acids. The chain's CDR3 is CSARKETQYF. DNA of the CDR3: TGCAGTGCTAGGAAAGAGACCCAGTACTTC.

The CDR3 coding sequence is TGCAGCCTAAGACTAGCGCCCCCCTACAATGAGCAGTTCTTC. Its translation is CSLRLAPPYNEQFF. This chain connects TRBV29-1 to TRBJ2-1; the match to TRBD2 covers 8 bases. This CDR3 is 14 amino acids long. J gave up 2 bases and V 8 bases, and 8 bases lay outside the gene matches. Germline CDR1 and CDR2: SQVTM and ANQGSEA.

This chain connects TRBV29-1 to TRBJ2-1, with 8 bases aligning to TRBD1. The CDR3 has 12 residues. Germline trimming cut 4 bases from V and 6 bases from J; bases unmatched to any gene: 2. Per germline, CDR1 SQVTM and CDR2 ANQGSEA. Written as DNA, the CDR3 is TGCAGCGTTGCGACAGGGGCCAATGAGCAGTTCTTC. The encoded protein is CSVATGANEQFF.

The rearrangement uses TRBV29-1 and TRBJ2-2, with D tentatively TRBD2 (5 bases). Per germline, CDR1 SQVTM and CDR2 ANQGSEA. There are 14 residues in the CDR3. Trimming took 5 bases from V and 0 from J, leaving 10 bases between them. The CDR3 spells CSVRTYANTGELFF. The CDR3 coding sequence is TGCAGCGTTCGGACTTACGCGAACACCGGGGAGCTGTTTTTT.